What follows describes a single T cell receptor (beta chain). Its antigen is not known. The sample originates from a study of vaccination effects on CD4 cells after COVID-19. ViraFEST expansion of antigen-specific CD4+ T cells with viral peptide pools preceded sequencing. Once cultured for approximately 10 days, the cells underwent separation to obtain CD4+ T cells. Participants were given two doses of BNT162b2 or mRNA-1273 vaccine. The CDR3 is made up of 14 amino acids. CDR1 KGHDR and CDR2 SFDVKD come from the germline V gene. V was clipped by 4 bases and J by 2 bases; unmatched bases: 2. Using immunoSEQ multiplex PCR, the repertoire was profiled, and TCRdb retains in-frame clones only, with some absent. The table has about 81,000 clones, under 85% seen once.

This specimen consisted of CD4+ T cells from PBMCs cultured with HCoV-OC43 spike peptides, obtained after COVID-19 vaccination. The subset here: HCoV-OC43 spike overlapping peptide pool stimulation. This clonotype was obtained from a human donor who received a COVID-19 vaccine. The chain employs TRBV24-1 and TRBJ1-2, with 8 bases lining up with TRBD1. CDR3 bases: TGTGCCACCAGTGACAGGACAGGGAACTATGGCTACACCTTC. Amino acids: CATSDRTGNYGYTF.